These 6 T cell receptor beta chains came from one sample sequenced in a study of OX40 agonist ivuxolimab in advanced cancers. Here immunoSEQ multiplex PCR was the method, and the copy in TCRdb shows in-frame clones only, minus some. The profile covers about 86,000 clones, with roughly nine tenths appearing a single time and about 9% taken by the ten largest. The sequences come from CD4+ or CD8+ T cells sorted from blood, collected in a trial of the OX40 agonist ivuxolimab. Receptors originate from an adult with an advanced solid tumor such as melanoma, head and neck, liver or kidney cancer.

This clone was recorded only once. The chain combines TRBV21-1 with TRBJ1-6. TRBV21-1 has pseudogene status. The CDR3 is made up of 16 amino acids. Here the CDR3 DNA reads TGTGCCAGCAGCTTGAGGAGCTCAATGGGGGATTCACCCCTCCACTTT. Protein product: CASSLRSSMGDSPLHF.

This chain uses TRBV7-9 with TRBJ2-1; D is perhaps TRBD2 (5 bases). The V gene's germline CDR1 is SEHNR and CDR2 FQNEAQ (reference sequence). The CDR3 consists of 15 residues. The V end was cut by 1 base, the J end by 0 bases, with 7 bases between. CDR3 nucleotide sequence: TGTGCCAGCAGCTTAGTTAGCGACTCCTACAATGAGCAGTTCTTC. This encodes CASSLVSDSYNEQFF. The variable domain in full, with the rest retrieved from reference TRBV7-9 and TRBJ2-1, is DTGVSQNPRHKITKRGQNVTFRCDPISEHNRLYWYRQTLGQGPEFLTYFQNEAQLEKSRLLSDRFSAERPKGSFSTLEIQRTEQGDSAMYLCASSLVSDSYNEQFFGPGTRLTVL.

The V call is TRBV19, the J call TRBJ1-2; D is undetermined. Trimming stripped 0 bases from V and 5 bases from J, with 10 bases between. CDR3 length: 14 amino acids. CDR1 and CDR2 from the germline V gene are LNHDA and SQIVND (reference sequence). The CDR3: CASSIDPPGYGYTF. The CDR3 DNA is TGTGCCAGTAGTATAGACCCTCCCGGATATGGCTACACCTTC.

The V and J genes are TRBV7-9 and TRBJ1-5; TRBD1 is a possible D gene (5 bases). V was trimmed by 5 bases and J by 5 bases, leaving 16 bases between them. Germline V gives CDR1 SEHNR, CDR2 FQNEAQ (reference sequence). The CDR3 runs to 15 residues. The DNA of the CDR3 is TGTGCCAGCAGCCACGACGGGGGGGTCGATCAGCCCCAGCATTTT. Amino acids: CASSHDGGVDQPQHF.

This clone was picked up one time. The J gene is TRBJ1-5, the V gene TRBV21-1; TRBD1 is the table's D call, not checked against the DNA. TRBV21-1 represents a pseudogene. This CDR3 region has 13 residues. This CDR3 reads CASRQGSNQPQHF. In DNA, the CDR3 is TGTGCCAGCAGACAGGGTAGCAATCAGCCCCAGCATTTT.

V usage is TRBV13 and J usage is TRBJ1-2; D gene uncertain. V shed 3 bases and J shed 1 base, with 9 bases lying between them. The CDR3 is 14 amino acids. Germline CDR1 PRHDT, CDR2 FYEKMQ (reference sequence). The DNA of the CDR3 is TGTGCCAGCAGCTTCCGTGATAATAACTATGGCTACACCTTC. This sequence encodes CASSFRDNNYGYTF. Variable domain in full (rest from reference TRBV13 and TRBJ1-2): AAGVIQSPRHLIKEKRETATLKCYPIPRHDTVYWYQQGPGQDPQFLISFYEKMQSDKGSIPDRFSAQQFSDYHSELNMSSLELGDSALYFCASSFRDNNYGYTFGSGTRLTVV.